This T cell receptor beta chain was identified in a study of shared clonotypes between healthy human individuals. Looking at the study overall: Donors were a couple of women and a few men aged 18 to 49. Whole-study results and caveats: Rarefaction indicated that sorted-subset sequencing remained incomplete although depth was large.

Repertoires were generated with immunoSEQ multiplex PCR, while TCRdb's copy carries only in-frame clones and drops some. The top ten clones hold approximately 0.1% of a sample with about 650,000 clones, around 95% of them seen once. This CDR3 has 15 residues. Trimming removed 0 bases from V and 1 base from J, with 10 bases in between. CDR1 and CDR2 (germline): SGHNT, YYREEE (reference sequence). Naive CD8 cells lacked CD45RO and underwent positive selection for CCR7, leaving out terminally differentiated effector memory CD45RA+ cells. On this clone itself: Its antigen is not known.

The chain recombines TRBV5-4 with TRBJ2-5, with D tentatively TRBD2 (6 bases). The sample was naive CD8+ T cells sorted from blood. This TCR came from a woman in her 30s in good health. This chain's CDR3 is CASSLVERAQETQYF. CDR3 DNA: TGTGCCAGCAGCTTGGTGGAGCGGGCCCAAGAGACCCAGTACTTC.